The table lists the clone carrying this TCR beta chain with many counts. These data originate in a study of regulatory T cells in long-lasting Graves disease. Through Arm-PCR of CDR3 regions and iRepertoire HTBI primers, TCR beta libraries were built. In TCRdb, the multiplex PCR reads were re-called with MiXCR into one record per CDR3 protein. The table has 350,000 to 550,000 distinct CDR3 sequences, 14% seen once. Documented time point: newly diagnosed GD, antithyroid drugs for less than 3 months. The TCR library used RNA extracted from PBMCs. Germline V gives CDR1 SNHLY, CDR2 FYNNEI. Trimming cost V 10 bases and J 1 base, with 11 bases left between them. This CDR3 has 12 residues. The sample was also reused in another study, on T cells in Graves' hyperthyroidism and ophthalmopathy.

This receptor was obtained from a woman aged 45-65 years with Graves disease. Specimen: peripheral blood mononuclear cells (PBMCs), collected at new diagnosis, from a patient treated with antithyroid drugs. The chain couples TRBV2 to TRBJ2-7, with a tentative D call TRBD1 (5 bases). The chain's CDR3 is CATNTGSYEQYF. CDR3 nucleotide sequence: TGTGCCACTAACACAGGATCCTACGAGCAGTACTTC.